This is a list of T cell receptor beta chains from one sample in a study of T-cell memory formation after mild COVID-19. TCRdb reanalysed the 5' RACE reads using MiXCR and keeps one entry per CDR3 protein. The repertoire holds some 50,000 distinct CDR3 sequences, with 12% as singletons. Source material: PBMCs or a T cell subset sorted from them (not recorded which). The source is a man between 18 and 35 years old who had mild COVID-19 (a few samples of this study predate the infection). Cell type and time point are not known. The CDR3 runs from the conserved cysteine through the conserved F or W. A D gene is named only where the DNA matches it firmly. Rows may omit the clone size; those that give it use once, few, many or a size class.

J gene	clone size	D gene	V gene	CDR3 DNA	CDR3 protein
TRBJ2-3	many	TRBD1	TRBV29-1	TGCAGCGTGGAAACCGGGACAGGGAAGGATACGCAGTATTTT	CSVETGTGKDTQYF
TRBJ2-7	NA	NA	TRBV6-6	TGTGCCAGCAGTTACTCTAGGGACATCTCCTACGAGCAGTACTTC	CASSYSRDISYEQYF
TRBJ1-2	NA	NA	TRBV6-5	TGTGCCAGCAGTTACTCGTCCGGGGGTGGCTACACCTTC	CASSYSSGGGYTF
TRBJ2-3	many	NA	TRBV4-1	TGCGCCAGCAGCCGTAGGGCTAGTCTCACAGATACGCAGTATTTT	CASSRRASLTDTQYF
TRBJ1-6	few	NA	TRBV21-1	TGTGCCAGCAGCACCTTCGAAGGGGGAGAGATTTCACCCCTCCACTTT	CASSTFEGGEISPLHF
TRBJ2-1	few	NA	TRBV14	TGTGCCAGCAGCCAAGAATTCCCGCGGCGAGGTTACAATGAGCAGTTCTTC	CASSQEFPRRGYNEQFF
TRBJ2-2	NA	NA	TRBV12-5	TGTGCTAGTGGACGCGACACCGGGGAGCTGTTTTTT	CASGRDTGELFF
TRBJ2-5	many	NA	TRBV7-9	TGTGCCAGCAGCCTGTACCAAGAGACCCAGTACTTC	CASSLYQETQYF
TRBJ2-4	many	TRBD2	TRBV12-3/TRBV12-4	TGTGCCAGCAGTTTAGCTGGGGGGGGGAGAAACATTCAGTACTTC	CASSLAGGGRNIQYF
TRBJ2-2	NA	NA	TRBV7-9	TGTGCCAGCAGCCTCCAGGCGGGGCTTACGCCGAACACCGGGGAGCTGTTTTTT	CASSLQAGLTPNTGELFF
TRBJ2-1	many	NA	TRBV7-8	TGTGCCAGCAGCTTAGTGGTGGGCCCTAATGAGCAGTTCTTC	CASSLVVGPNEQFF
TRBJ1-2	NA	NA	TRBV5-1	TGCGCCAGCAGCCGAGGTGAGGATGGCTACACCTTC	CASSRGEDGYTF
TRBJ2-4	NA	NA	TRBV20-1	TGCAGTGCTGTATGGGGTGCCAAAAACATTCAGTACTTC	CSAVWGAKNIQYF
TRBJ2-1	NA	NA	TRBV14	TGTGCCAGCAGACCCTCGACGGGGGTCTACAATGAGCAGTTCTTC	CASRPSTGVYNEQFF
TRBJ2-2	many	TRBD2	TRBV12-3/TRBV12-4	TGTGCCAGCAGTGCACTAGCGGGGGACACCGGGGAGCTGTTTTTT	CASSALAGDTGELFF
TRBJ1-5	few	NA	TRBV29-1	TGCAGCGTTGACATGGGGGGAAATCAGCCCCAGCATTTT	CSVDMGGNQPQHF
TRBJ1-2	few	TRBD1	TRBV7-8	TGTGCCAGCAGCTCCTCGGGACAGGGTCGGTATGGCTACACCTTC	CASSSSGQGRYGYTF
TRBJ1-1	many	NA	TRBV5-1	TGCGCCAGCAGCTTGGCGGTGCGGACTGAAGCTTTCTTT	CASSLAVRTEAFF
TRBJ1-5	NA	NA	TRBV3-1	TGTGCCAGCAGCCGCGAAACGGGTCAGCCCCAGCATTTT	CASSRETGQPQHF
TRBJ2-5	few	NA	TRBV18	TGTGCCAGCTCACGAGGGGCCCAAATCTATACTCCTCTACAAGAGACCCAGTACTTC	CASSRGAQIYTPLQETQYF